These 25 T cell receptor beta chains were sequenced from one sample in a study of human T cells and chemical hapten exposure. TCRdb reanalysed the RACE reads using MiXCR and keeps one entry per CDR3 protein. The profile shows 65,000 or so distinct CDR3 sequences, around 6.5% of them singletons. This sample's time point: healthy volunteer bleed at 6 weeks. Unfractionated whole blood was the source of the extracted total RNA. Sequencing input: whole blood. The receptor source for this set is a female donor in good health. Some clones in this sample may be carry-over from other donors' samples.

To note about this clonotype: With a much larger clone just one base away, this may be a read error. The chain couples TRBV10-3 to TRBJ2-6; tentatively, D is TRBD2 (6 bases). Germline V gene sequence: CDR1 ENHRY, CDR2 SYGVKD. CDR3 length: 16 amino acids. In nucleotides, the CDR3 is TGTGCCATCGGTGAGTCGGAGGGCATTGGGGCCAACGTCCTGACTTTC. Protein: CAIGESEGIGANVLTF.

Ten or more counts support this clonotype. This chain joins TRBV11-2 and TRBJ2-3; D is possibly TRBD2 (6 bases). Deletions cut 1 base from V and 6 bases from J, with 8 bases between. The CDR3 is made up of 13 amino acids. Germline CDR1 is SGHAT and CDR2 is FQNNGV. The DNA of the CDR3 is TGTGCCAGCAGCTTAGTCCGGGAGGATACGCAGTATTTT. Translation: CASSLVREDTQYF.

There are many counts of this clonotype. CDR3 residues: CASSLLPLAGGPPDTQYF. The CDR3 DNA reads as TGTGCCAGCAGTTTGTTGCCACTAGCGGGAGGGCCCCCAGATACGCAGTATTTT. V is TRBV27 and J is TRBJ2-3, with 13 bases fitting TRBD2. V was pared by 3 bases and J by 4 bases, with 10 bases of the junction left unmatched. This CDR3 has 18 amino acids. From germline, CDR1 is MNHEY and CDR2 SMNVEV (reference sequence).

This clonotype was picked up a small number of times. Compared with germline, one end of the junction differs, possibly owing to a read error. The CDR3 DNA reads as TGTGCCGGCAGGACTAGCGGCACCTACGAGCAGTACTTC. Translated: CAGRTSGTYEQYF. This rearrangement joins TRBV2 to TRBJ2-7, with 10 bases lining up with TRBD2. Germline V CDR1 and CDR2: SNHLY, FYNNEI. There are 13 residues in the CDR3.

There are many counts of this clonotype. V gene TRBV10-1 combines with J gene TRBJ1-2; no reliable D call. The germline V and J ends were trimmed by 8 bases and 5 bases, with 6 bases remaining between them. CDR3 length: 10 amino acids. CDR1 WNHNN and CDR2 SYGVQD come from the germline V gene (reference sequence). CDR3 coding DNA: TGCGCCAGCGGGATGTATGGCTACACCTTC. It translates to CASGMYGYTF.

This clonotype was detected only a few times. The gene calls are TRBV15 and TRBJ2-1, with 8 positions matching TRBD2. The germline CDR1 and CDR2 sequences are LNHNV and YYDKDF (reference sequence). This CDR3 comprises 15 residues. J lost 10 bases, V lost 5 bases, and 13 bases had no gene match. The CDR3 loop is CATSRDLAGSGEQFF. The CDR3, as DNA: TGTGCCACCAGCCGGGACTTAGCGGGAAGTGGAGAGCAGTTCTTC.

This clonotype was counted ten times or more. The CDR3: CASSFWAEAFF. CDR3 in DNA: TGTGCCAGCAGTTTTTGGGCTGAAGCTTTCTTT. V and J are TRBV28 and TRBJ1-1; no reliable D call. V lost 3 bases to trimming and J lost 6 bases, with 5 bases between them. The CDR3 covers 11 residues. Germline V gives CDR1 MDHEN, CDR2 SYDVKM.

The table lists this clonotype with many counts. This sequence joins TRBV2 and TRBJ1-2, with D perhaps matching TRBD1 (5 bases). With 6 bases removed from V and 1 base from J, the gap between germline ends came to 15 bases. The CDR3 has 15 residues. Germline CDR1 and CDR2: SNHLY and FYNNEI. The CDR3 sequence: CASSLTPTDNYGYTF. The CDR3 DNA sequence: TGTGCCAGCAGCCTAACTCCGACAGATAACTATGGCTACACCTTC.

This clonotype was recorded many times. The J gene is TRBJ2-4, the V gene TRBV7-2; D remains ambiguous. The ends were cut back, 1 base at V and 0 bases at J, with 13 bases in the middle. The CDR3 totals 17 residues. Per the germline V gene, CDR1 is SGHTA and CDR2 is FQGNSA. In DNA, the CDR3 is TGTGCCAGCAGCTTAGACGTTCGAGGAGTAGCCAAAAACATTCAGTACTTC. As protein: CASSLDVRGVAKNIQYF.

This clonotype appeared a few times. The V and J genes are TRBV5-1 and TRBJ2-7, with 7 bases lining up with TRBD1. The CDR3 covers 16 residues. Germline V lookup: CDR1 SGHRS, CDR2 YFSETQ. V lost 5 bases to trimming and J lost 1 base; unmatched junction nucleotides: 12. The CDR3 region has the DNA TGCGCCAGCAGGCCATCGACAGGGCGCGAGTCCTACGAGCAGTACTTC. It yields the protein CASRPSTGRESYEQYF.

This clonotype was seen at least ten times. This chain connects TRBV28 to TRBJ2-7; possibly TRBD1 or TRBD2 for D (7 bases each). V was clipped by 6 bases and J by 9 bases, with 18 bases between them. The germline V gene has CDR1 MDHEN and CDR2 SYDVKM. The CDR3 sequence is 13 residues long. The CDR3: CASSQTGPGGQYF. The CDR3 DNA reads TGTGCCAGCAGCCAGACAGGGCCGGGAGGGCAGTACTTC.

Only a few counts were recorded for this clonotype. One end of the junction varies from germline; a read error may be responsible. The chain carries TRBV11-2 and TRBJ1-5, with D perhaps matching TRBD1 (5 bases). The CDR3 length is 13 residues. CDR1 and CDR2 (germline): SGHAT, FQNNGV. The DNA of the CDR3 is TGTGCCAGCAGCTTATCACTTGGCAGGGAGACGTATTTT. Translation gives CASSLSLGRETYF.

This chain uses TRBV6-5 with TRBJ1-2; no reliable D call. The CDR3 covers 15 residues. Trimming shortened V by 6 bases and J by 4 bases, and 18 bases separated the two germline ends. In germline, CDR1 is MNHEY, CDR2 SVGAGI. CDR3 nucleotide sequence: TGTGCCAGCAGGCCCCCGTATCCGGTTCCCTATGGCTACACCTTC. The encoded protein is CASRPPYPVPYGYTF.

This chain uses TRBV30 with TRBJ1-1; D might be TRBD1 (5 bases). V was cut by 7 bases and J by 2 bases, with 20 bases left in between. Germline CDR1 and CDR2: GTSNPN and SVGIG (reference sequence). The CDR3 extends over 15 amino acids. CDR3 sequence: CAFSPLQGFNTEAFF. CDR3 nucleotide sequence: TGTGCCTTTTCACCCCTCCAGGGATTTAACACTGAAGCTTTCTTT.

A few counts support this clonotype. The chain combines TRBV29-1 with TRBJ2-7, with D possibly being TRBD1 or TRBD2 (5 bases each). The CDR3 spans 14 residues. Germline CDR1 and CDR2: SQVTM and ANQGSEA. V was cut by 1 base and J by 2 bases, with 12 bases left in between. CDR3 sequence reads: CSVEVGDRTYEQYF. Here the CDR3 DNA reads TGCAGCGTTGAAGTGGGGGACCGAACCTACGAGCAGTACTTC.

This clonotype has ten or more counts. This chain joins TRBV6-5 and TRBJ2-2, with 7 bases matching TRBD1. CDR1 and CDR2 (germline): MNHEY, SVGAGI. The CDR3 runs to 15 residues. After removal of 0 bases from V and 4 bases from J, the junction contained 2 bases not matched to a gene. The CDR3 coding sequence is TGTGCCAGCAGTTACTCAACAGGGGTCACCGGGGAGCTGTTTTTT. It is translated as CASSYSTGVTGELFF.

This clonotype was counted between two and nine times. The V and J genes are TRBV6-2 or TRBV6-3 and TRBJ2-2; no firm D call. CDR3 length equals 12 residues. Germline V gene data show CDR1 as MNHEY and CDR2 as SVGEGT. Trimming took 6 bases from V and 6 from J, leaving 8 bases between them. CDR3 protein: CASRWSSGELFF. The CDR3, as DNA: TGTGCCAGCAGATGGAGTTCCGGGGAGCTGTTTTTT.

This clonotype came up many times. CDR3: CASSPGTGSYEQYF. For the CDR3, the DNA is TGCGCCAGCAGCCCAGGGACAGGGTCCTACGAGCAGTACTTC. The V and J genes are TRBV5-1 and TRBJ2-7, with 9 positions matching TRBD1. This CDR3 has 14 residues. CDR1 is SGHRS and CDR2 is YFSETQ in the germline V gene. The V gene end was trimmed by 4 bases and the J gene end by 1 base; junction bases not matched to a gene: 3.

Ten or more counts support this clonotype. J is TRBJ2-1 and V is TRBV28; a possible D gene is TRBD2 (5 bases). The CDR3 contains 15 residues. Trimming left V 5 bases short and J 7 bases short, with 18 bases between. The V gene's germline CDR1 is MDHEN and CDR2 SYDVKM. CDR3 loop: CASSTIGSDDNEQFF. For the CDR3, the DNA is TGTGCCAGCAGTACTATAGGGAGTGATGATAATGAGCAGTTCTTC.

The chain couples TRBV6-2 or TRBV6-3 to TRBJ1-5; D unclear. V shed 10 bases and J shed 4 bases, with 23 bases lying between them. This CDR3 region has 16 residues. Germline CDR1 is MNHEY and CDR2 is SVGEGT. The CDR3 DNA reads TGTGCCATTTCCTCCGGGGTCCGGAATCGTAATCAGCCCCAGCATTTT. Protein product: CAISSGVRNRNQPQHF.

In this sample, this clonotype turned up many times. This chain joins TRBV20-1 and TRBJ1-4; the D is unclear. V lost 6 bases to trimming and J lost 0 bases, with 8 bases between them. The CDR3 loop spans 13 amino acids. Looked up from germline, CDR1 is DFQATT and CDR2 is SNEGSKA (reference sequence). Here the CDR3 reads CSAPTATNEKLFF. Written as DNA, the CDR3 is TGCAGTGCCCCAACTGCAACTAATGAAAAACTGTTTTTT.

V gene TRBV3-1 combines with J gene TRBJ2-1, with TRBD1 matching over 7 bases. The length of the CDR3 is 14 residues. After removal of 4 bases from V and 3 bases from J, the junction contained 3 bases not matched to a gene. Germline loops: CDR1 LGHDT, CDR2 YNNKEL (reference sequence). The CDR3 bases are TGTGCCAGCAGCCGGACAGGAGACTACAATGAGCAGTTCTTC. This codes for CASSRTGDYNEQFF.

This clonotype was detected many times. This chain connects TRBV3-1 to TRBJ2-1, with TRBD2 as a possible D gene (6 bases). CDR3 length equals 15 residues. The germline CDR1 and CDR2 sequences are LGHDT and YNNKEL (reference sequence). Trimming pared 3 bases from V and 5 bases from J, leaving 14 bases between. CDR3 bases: TGTGCCAGCAGCCAGCGGGACCTACTCCACAATGAGCAGTTCTTC. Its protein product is CASSQRDLLHNEQFF.

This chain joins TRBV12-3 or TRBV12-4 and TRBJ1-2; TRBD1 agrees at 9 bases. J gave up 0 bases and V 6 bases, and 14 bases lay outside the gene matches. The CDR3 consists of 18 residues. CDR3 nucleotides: TGTGCCAGCAGACGGACAGGGGCTAGCGCATCGGCTAACTATGGCTACACCTTC. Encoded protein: CASRRTGASASANYGYTF.

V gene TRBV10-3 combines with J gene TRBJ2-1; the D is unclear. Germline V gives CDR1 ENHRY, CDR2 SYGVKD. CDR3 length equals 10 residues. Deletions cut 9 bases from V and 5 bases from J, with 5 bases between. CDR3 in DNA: TGTGCCATGGGAAACAATGAGCAGTTCTTC. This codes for CAMGNNEQFF.